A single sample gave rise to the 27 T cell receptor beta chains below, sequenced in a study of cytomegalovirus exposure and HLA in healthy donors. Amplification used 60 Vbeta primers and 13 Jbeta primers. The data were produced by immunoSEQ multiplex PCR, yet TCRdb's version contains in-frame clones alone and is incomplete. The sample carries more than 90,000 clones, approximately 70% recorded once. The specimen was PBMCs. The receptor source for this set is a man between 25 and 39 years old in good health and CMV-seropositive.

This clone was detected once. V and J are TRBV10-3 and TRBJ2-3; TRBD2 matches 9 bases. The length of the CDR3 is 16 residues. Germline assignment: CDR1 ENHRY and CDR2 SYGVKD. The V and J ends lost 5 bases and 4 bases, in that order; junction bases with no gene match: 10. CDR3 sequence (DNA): TGTGCCATCAGTCTCTTAGCGGGGGAGTCGGCAGATACGCAGTATTTT. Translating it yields CAISLLAGESADTQYF.

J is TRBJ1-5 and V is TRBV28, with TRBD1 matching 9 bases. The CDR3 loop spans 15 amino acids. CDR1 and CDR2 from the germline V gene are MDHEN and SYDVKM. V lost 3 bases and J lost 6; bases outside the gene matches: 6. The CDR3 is CASSFAMTGGQPQHF. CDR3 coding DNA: TGTGCCAGCAGTTTTGCTATGACAGGGGGTCAGCCCCAGCATTTT. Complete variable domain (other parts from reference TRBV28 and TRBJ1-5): DVKVTQSSRYLVKRTGEKVFLECVQDMDHENMFWYRQDPGLGLRLIYFSYDVKMKEKGDIPEGYSVSREKKERFSLILESASTNQTSMYLCASSFAMTGGQPQHFGDGTRLSIL.

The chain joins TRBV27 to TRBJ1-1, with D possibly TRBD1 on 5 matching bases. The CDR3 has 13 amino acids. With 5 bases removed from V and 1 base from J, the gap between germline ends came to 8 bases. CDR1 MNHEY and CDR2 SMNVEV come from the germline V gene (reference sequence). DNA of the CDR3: TGTGCCAGCAGTCACGACAGGAACACTGAAGCTTTCTTT. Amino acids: CASSHDRNTEAFF.

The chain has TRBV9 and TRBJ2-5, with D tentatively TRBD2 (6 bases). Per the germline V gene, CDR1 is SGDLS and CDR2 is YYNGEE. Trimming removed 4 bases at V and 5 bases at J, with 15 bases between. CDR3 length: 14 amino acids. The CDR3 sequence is CASSQGTLSETQYF. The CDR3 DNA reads TGTGCCAGCAGCCAAGGGACTCTATCGGAGACCCAGTACTTC. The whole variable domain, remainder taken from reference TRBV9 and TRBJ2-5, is DSGVTQTPKHLITATGQRVTLRCSPRSGDLSVYWYQQSLDQGLQFLIQYYNGEERAKGNILERFSAQQFPDLHSELNLSSLELGDSALYFCASSQGTLSETQYFGPGTRLLVL.

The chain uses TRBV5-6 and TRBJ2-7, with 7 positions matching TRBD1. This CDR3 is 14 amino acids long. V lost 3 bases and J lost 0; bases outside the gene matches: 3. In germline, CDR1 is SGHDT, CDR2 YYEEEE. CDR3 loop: CASSSGTVSYEQYF. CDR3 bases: TGTGCCAGCAGCTCCGGGACAGTCTCCTACGAGCAGTACTTC.

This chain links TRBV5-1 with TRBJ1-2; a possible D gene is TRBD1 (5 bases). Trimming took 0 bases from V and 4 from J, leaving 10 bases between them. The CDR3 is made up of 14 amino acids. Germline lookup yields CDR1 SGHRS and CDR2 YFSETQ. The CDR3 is CASSLGQNSYGYTF. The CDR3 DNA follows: TGCGCCAGCAGCTTGGGACAGAATTCCTATGGCTACACCTTC. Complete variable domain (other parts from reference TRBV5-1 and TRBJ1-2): KAGVTQTPRYLIKTRGQQVTLSCSPISGHRSVSWYQQTPGQGLQFLFEYFSETQRNKGNFPGRFSGRQFSNSRSEMNVSTLELGDSALYLCASSLGQNSYGYTFGSGTRLTVV.

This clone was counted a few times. The CDR3 reads CASSLRQVMNTEAFF. In DNA, the CDR3 is TGTGCCAGTAGTCTGCGACAGGTCATGAACACTGAAGCTTTCTTT. The chain joins TRBV19 to TRBJ1-1; the D gene is possibly TRBD1 (6 bases). Between the trimmed V and J ends, which lost 5 bases and 0 bases, there was a span of 13 bases. CDR3 size: 15 residues. Germline values: CDR1 LNHDA, CDR2 SQIVND (reference sequence). Filled out from reference TRBV19 and TRBJ1-1, the complete variable domain reads DGGITQSPKYLFRKEGQNVTLSCEQNLNHDAMYWYRQDPGQGLRLIYYSQIVNDFQKGDIAEGYSVSREKKESFPLTVTSAQKNPTAFYLCASSLRQVMNTEAFFGQGTRLTVV.

The CDR3 spells CASSISVGYEQYV. DNA for the CDR3: TGTGCCAGCAGCATTAGTGTGGGCTACGAGCAGTACGTC. The chain carries TRBV7-9 and TRBJ2-7; no firm D call. V lost 5 bases, J lost 3 bases, and 11 bases lay in between. Germline V gives CDR1 SEHNR, CDR2 FQNEAQ (reference sequence). The CDR3 runs 13 residues.

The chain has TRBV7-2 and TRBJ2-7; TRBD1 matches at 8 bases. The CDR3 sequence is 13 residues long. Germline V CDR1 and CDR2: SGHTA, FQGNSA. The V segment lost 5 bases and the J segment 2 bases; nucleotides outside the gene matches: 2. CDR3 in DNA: TGTGCCAGCAGCCTACAGGGGGCCTACGAGCAGTACTTC. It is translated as CASSLQGAYEQYF.

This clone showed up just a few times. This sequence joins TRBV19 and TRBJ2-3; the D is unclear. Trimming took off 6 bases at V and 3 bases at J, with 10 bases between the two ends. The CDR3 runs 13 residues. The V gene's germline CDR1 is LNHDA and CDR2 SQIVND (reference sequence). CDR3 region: CASSGFATDTQYF. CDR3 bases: TGTGCCAGTAGCGGGTTTGCGACAGATACGCAGTATTTT.

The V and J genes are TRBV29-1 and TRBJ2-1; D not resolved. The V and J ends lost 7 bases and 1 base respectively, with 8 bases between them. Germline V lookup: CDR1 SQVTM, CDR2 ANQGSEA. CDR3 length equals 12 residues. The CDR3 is CSAHSSYNEQFF. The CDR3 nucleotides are TGCAGCGCCCACAGTTCCTACAATGAGCAGTTCTTC.

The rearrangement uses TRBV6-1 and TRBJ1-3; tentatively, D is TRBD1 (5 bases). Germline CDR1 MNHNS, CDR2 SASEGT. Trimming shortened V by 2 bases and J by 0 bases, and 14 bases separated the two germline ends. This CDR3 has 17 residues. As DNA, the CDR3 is TGTGCCAGCAGTGAATCCGCTTGGACATTCTCTGGAAACACCATATATTTT. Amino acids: CASSESAWTFSGNTIYF.

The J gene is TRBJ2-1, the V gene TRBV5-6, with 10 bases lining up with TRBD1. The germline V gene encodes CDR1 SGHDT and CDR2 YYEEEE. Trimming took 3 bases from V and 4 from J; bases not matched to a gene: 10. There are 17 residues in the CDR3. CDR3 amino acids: CASSSQRTGGRYNEQFF. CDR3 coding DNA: TGTGCCAGCAGCTCCCAACGGACAGGGGGAAGGTACAATGAGCAGTTCTTC.

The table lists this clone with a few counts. The CDR3 bases are TGTGCCAGCAGCCAGGCCGGGAATGAAGCTTTCTTT. Protein sequence: CASSQAGNEAFF. The chain employs TRBV4-2 and TRBJ1-1, with D hard to call. The germline CDR1 and CDR2 sequences are LGHNA and YNFKEQ. This CDR3 is built from 12 residues. V gave up 3 bases and J gave up 7 bases, with 9 bases separating them.

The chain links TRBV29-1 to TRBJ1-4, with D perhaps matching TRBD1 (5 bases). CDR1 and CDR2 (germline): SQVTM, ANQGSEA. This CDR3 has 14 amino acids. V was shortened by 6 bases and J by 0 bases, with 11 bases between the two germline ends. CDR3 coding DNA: TGCAGCGTCCAAGGGGTGGCAACTAATGAAAAACTGTTTTTT. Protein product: CSVQGVATNEKLFF.

CDR3: CASRDGGANSPLHF. CDR3 nucleotide sequence: TGTGCCAGCAGAGACGGGGGGGCTAATTCACCCCTCCACTTT. V gene TRBV6-1 combines with J gene TRBJ1-6; perhaps TRBD1 as D (6 bases). V was shortened by 6 bases and J by 6 bases, with 12 bases between the two germline ends. The CDR3 consists of 14 residues. CDR1 is MNHNS and CDR2 is SASEGT in the germline V gene.

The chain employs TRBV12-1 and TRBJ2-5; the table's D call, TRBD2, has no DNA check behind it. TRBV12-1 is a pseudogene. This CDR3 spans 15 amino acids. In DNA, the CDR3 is TGTGCCAGCAGCTTTAGGCTAGCGGTCAAAGAGACCCAGTACTTC. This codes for CASSFRLAVKETQYF.

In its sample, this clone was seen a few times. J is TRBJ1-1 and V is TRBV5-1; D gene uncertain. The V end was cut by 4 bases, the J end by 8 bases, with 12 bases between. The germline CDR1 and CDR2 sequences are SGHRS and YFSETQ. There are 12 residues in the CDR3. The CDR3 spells CASSTEGGEAFF. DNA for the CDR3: TGCGCCAGCAGCACAGAAGGCGGGGAAGCTTTCTTT.

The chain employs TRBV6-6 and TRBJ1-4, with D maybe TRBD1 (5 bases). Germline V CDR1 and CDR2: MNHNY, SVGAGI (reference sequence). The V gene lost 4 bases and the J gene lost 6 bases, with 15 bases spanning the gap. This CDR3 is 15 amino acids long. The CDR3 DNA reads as TGTGCCAGCAGTTTTTTCCGGGGGGAGGATGAAAAACTGTTTTTT. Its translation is CASSFFRGEDEKLFF.

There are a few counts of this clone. The CDR3 DNA follows: TGTGCCAGCAGCCGGACAGAGGAATATGGCTACACCTTC. It codes for CASSRTEEYGYTF. The rearrangement uses TRBV25-1 and TRBJ1-2; tentatively, D is TRBD1 (6 bases). The CDR3 is 13 amino acids. Trimming stripped 6 bases from V and 5 bases from J, with 13 bases between. Germline V gene data show CDR1 as MGHDK and CDR2 as SYGVNS.

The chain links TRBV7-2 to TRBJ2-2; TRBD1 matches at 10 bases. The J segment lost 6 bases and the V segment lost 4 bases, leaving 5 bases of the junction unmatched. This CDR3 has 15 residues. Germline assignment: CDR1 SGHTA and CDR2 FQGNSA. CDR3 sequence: CASSSRDRGPGELFF. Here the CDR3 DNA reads TGTGCCAGCAGCTCCCGGGACAGGGGTCCCGGGGAGCTGTTTTTT.

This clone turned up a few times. CDR3 sequence: CASSVGTETNYGYTF. The CDR3 DNA reads TGTGCCAGCAGCGTAGGGACAGAGACTAACTATGGCTACACCTTC. The chain recombines TRBV9 with TRBJ1-2; possibly TRBD1 for D (6 bases). CDR3 size: 15 residues. Trimming removed 0 bases from V and 0 bases from J, with 9 bases in between. Per the germline V gene, CDR1 is SGDLS and CDR2 is YYNGEE.

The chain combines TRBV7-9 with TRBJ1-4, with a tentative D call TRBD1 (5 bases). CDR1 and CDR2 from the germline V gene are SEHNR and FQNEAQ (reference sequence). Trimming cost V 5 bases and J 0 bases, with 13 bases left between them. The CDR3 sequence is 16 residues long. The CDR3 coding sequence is TGTGCCAGCAGCCGACCGACAGACGCAACTAATGAAAAACTGTTTTTT. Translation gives CASSRPTDATNEKLFF.

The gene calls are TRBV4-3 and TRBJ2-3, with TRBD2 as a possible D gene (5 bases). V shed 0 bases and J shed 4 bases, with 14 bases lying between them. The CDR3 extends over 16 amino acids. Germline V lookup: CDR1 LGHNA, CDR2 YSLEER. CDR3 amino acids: CASSQDFGVRADTQYF. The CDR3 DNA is TGCGCCAGCAGCCAAGATTTCGGGGTCCGGGCAGATACGCAGTATTTT.

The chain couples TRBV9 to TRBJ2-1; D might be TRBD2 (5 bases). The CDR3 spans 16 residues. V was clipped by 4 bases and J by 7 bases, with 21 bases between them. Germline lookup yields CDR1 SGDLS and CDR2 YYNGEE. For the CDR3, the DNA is TGTGCCAGCAGCCCTAGTGGTACTAGTCGGGCTAATGAGCAGTTCTTC. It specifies CASSPSGTSRANEQFF.

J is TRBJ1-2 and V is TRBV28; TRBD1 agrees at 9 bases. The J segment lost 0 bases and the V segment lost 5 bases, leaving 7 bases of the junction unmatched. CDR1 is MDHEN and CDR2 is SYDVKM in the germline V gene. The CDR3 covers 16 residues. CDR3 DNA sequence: TGTGCCAGCAGTCCACTTACAGGGGGCGCTAACTATGGCTACACCTTC. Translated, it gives CASSPLTGGANYGYTF.

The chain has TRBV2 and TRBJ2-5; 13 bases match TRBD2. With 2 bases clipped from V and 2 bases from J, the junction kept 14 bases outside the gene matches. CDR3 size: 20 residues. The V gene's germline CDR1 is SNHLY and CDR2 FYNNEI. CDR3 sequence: CASSERPLAGGHKGQETQYF. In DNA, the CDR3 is TGTGCCAGCAGTGAACGGCCACTAGCGGGGGGGCATAAGGGACAAGAGACCCAGTACTTC.